Listed below are T cell receptor beta chains from one sample, sequenced in a study of spatial heterogeneity in lung cancer. In TCRdb, the 5' RACE reads were re-called with MiXCR into one record per CDR3 protein. The sample consists of 43,000 or so distinct CDR3 sequences, 6.5% to 7% of them appearing once. The sequencing used PBMCs, collected at surgery. The source is a female donor with early-stage non-small cell lung cancer. Each CDR3 is given with its conserved first and last residue. The D gene is left open where the match is weak. Size is omitted from some rows. Given values are once, few, many or a class for expanded clones.

abundance	v_gene	j_gene	d_gene	len	CDR3nt	CDR3aa
many	TRBV12-3/TRBV12-4	TRBJ2-7	NA	13	TGTGCCAGCAGTACCAACGAGGGCGACGAGCAGTACTTC	CASSTNEGDEQYF
many	TRBV14	TRBJ2-5	NA	15	TGTGCCAGCAGCCATCCAGGGACATTGAAAGAGACCCAGTACTTC	CASSHPGTLKETQYF
many	TRBV13	TRBJ1-4	NA	14	TGTGCCAGCAGCATCCGGCGCCGAGGGGAAAAACTGTTTTTT	CASSIRRRGEKLFF
many	TRBV29-1	TRBJ2-5	TRBD2	16	TGCAGCGTTGAAGACCCCCGGGGGGAGTTACAAGAGACCCAGTACTTC	CSVEDPRGELQETQYF
many	TRBV29-1	TRBJ2-3	NA	13	TGCAGCGTTGAAGACGACTACGTGGGTACGCAGTATTTT	CSVEDDYVGTQYF
few	TRBV30	TRBJ2-2	TRBD1	14	TGTGCCTGGACCAGAGGACAGGAGACCGGGGAGCTGTTTTTT	CAWTRGQETGELFF
many	TRBV20-1	TRBJ2-1	NA	16	TGCAGTGCTAGAGGGCGGGGTACTATCTCCTACAATGAGCAGTTCTTC	CSARGRGTISYNEQFF
NA	TRBV5-1	TRBJ1-5	NA	14	TGCGCCAGCAGCCCCGATGGGATCAATCAGCCCCAGCATTTT	CASSPDGINQPQHF
few	TRBV20-1	TRBJ2-1	NA	12	TGCAGTGCTAGAGGGGGGTACAATGAGCAGTTCTTC	CSARGGYNEQFF
few	TRBV12-3/TRBV12-4	TRBJ1-1	NA	13	TGTGCCAGCAGTTTACTACAGGGCACTGAAGCTTTCTTT	CASSLLQGTEAFF
many	TRBV5-1	TRBJ2-1	NA	13	TGCGCCAGCAGAGAGCCCGGGCGTGATGAGCAGTTCTTC	CASREPGRDEQFF
few	TRBV4-1	TRBJ2-7	NA	20	TGCGCCAGCAGCCGATCGAATAGGACCGTTCAAACCCACAACCCCTACGAGCAGTACTTC	CASSRSNRTVQTHNPYEQYF
many	TRBV7-2	TRBJ2-3	NA	15	TGTGCCAGCAGCTTAGTAGGGGAGCGCACAGATACGCAGTATTTT	CASSLVGERTDTQYF
many	TRBV28	TRBJ1-4	TRBD1	16	TGTGCCAGCAGTTTACCCCGGACAGGCATGGTTGGAAAACTGTTTTTT	CASSLPRTGMVGKLFF
few	TRBV20-1	TRBJ2-7	TRBD1	14	TGCAGTGCTAGAGATTGGGACAGGGGCTACGAGCAGTACTTC	CSARDWDRGYEQYF
many	TRBV20-1	TRBJ1-2	NA	12	TGCAGTGCTAGAACGGATACCTATGGCTACACCTTC	CSARTDTYGYTF
NA	TRBV27	TRBJ2-3	NA	15	TGTGCCAGCTTCTACCGGGGGGCTTGGGCAGATACGCAGTATTTT	CASFYRGAWADTQYF
few	TRBV20-1	TRBJ1-1	NA	13	TGCAGTGCTTTCCGGGACATGAACACTGAAGCTTTCTTT	CSAFRDMNTEAFF
many	TRBV24-1	TRBJ2-1	TRBD2	14	TGTGCCGCCTCGAGGGCGGGGGGACGGAATGAGCAGTTCTTC	CAASRAGGRNEQFF
NA	TRBV2	TRBJ1-1	NA	15	TGTGCCAGCAGTGGGACACGTCCCATGAACACTGAAGCTTTCTTT	CASSGTRPMNTEAFF
many	TRBV6-6	TRBJ1-2	NA	13	TGTGCCAGCAGTCCCCGGGGGCCGGATGGCTACACCTTC	CASSPRGPDGYTF
NA	TRBV4-3	TRBJ2-3	NA	16	TGCGCCAGCAGCCAAGGTGCGGGTCCCAGCACAGATACGCAGTATTTT	CASSQGAGPSTDTQYF
many	TRBV7-3	TRBJ2-1	NA	13	TGTGCCAGCAGCGAGCAGGGATACAATGAGCAGTTCTTC	CASSEQGYNEQFF
few	TRBV10-3	TRBJ2-5	NA	16	TGTGCCATCAGTGAGTCGAACCAGCTATCAGGGGAGACCCAGTACTTC	CAISESNQLSGETQYF
many	TRBV4-1	TRBJ2-3	TRBD2	19	TGCGCCAGCAGCCAGAGTCCCGGCGGGGGGGCGAAGCCCACAGATACGCAGTATTTT	CASSQSPGGGAKPTDTQYF
many	TRBV5-1	TRBJ2-7	NA	18	TGCGCCAGCAGCTTGTGGTCCACCGGGACACTGAGCTCCTACGAGCAGTACTTC	CASSLWSTGTLSSYEQYF
many	TRBV7-6	TRBJ2-3	NA	12	TGTGCCAGCAGCTTAAGCCGGCAGAGGCAGTATTTT	CASSLSRQRQYF
few	TRBV20-1	TRBJ2-7	NA	11	TGCAGTGGTATCGATCAGGGCGAGCAGTACTTC	CSGIDQGEQYF